This TCR beta chain was sequenced during a study of cytomegalovirus exposure and HLA in healthy donors listed by TCRdb under 2017. Background for the entire study: An earlier analysis of several hundred of the donors reported about 300 Gb of sequence data and 117 million unique TCR beta sequences obtained from some 170 million T cells. Roughly 320 gigabases of sequencing data and tens of millions of unique TCR sequences made up an early release that covered under 750 HLA-typed donors. Of the roughly 390 genotyped donors, approximately 82% fell in the genetic ancestry cluster associated with self-reported Caucasian donors. The study aimed to test whether cataloging public T cell receptors could reveal signatures of past pathogen exposure. The T cell repertoires of several hundred subjects were profiled by immunosequencing and related to cytomegalovirus serostatus. A separate validation cohort of approximately 120 different subjects was used in addition to the roughly 620-subject first cohort. To predict cytomegalovirus infection status, the study combined high-throughput TCR immunosequencing, statistical association of individual TCRs with disease status, and machine learning. In a later analysis, previously published TCR beta repertoires from hundreds of donors were re-analyzed and high-resolution HLA genotyping was added so that TCR occurrence patterns could be studied. The later analysis used no new phenotypic data to find candidate immune exposures, relying instead on TCR beta sequences and their occurrence across donors. In an earlier analysis of roughly 600 of the donors, high-throughput TCR beta sequencing was used to judge whether each TCR beta V gene segment behaved as functional or pseudogenic. Donor age, sex, ethnicity and CMV serostatus were compiled together with the repertoire data. A later genetic analysis used genome-wide SNP genotypes for about 65% of the roughly 670 donors, treating that subset as a discovery cohort. Every discovery cohort repertoire had been produced on one sequencing platform. Class I and class II HLA loci were covered by the typing at four-digit resolution. The number of donors typed differed by locus, with roughly 629-640 for A, B, C, DRB1 and DQB1, approximately 500 for DQA1, 606 for DPA1, and some 440 for DPB1. A few DR-DQ haplotypes were handled as single units for association and clustering because linkage in the cohort was strong. Among 398 genotyped donors of the cohort, an average of 235,054 unique TCR beta nucleotide sequences were sequenced per donor, approximately 20% of them non-productive. What the work shows at the level of the full study, not this receptor alone: A further reported finding was that TCR beta sequences accurately predicted the HLA-A and HLA-B alleles for most subjects in the first cohort. CMV serostatus was the only immune exposure information available for the cohort. The cohort was sequenced for TCR beta chains only, and without alpha or paired-chain data the features that could be detected were limited. In a later analysis, the rate of TCR association differed among HLA loci, with DRB1 alleles having the most associated TCRs and HLA-C alleles having the fewest. Strong co-occurrence of HLA alleles, especially DR and DQ, made assigning TCR associations to individual alleles difficult. Most TCR sequences were seen in very few donors, while some public TCRs were found in many individuals. A cluster of highly shared sequence variants was judged likely to be a technical artifact of the sequencing pipeline. Roughly uniform sequencing depth across donors was assumed in presence/absence analyses, although this assumption may not hold. Several of the top co-occurrence clusters appeared to be linked to parvovirus B19, influenza, CMV and Epstein-Barr virus, according to a later analysis. The study listed approximately 150 TCR beta chains as associated with cytomegalovirus. Broadly in line with IMGT annotations, most TCR beta V segments showed up in productive rearrangements about 90% or about 30% of the time in an earlier analysis of approximately 640 of the donors. A later genetic analysis associated a missense DCLRE1C variant with V-gene and J-gene trimming of TCR beta chains, and an independent cohort replicated the association. Compared with equally common non-associated chains, HLA-associated TCR beta chains in a later analysis were more clonally expanded and had lower generation probabilities. The authors suggested that the approach could potentially be generalized to other disease states and immunological phenotypes. Because counts were too low, roughly 17 rarely observed V segments, including chromosome 9 orphons, were left out of the earlier analysis of 587 of the donors. A later analysis found that most CMV-associated TCR beta chains appeared HLA-restricted, with HLA associations seemingly driven largely by CMV exposure. In vitro tests confirmed that three of the cytomegalovirus-associated TCR beta chains recognize cytomegalovirus antigens. Linkage disequilibrium might explain the correlated functional status among segregating V segments, but an unknown experimental factor could not be ruled out. In both the original and validation cohorts, the classifier was reported to diagnose cytomegalovirus status with high specificity and sensitivity. The 87-base-pair reads could not distinguish some IMGT-functional V segments, including TRBV6-2 and TRBV6-3, so those segments were excluded. A later genetic analysis reported fewer N-insertions in productive TCRs among donors in an Asian-associated ancestry cluster than the approximately 700-donor mean. A later analysis associated roughly 17,000 TCR beta sequences with specific HLA alleles at a false discovery rate of 0.05. Because some donors lacked HLA typing at each locus, the association tests relied only on the typed subset.

V drops 6 bases and J drops 7 bases, leaving 17 bases in between. From cysteine to phenylalanine, the CDR3 is 14 amino acids long. Just the 42-base CDR3 DNA is kept, in frame starting at base 1. The CDR1 and CDR2 encoded by the germline V gene (reference sequence) are MNHNY and SVGAGI. With respect to this clone: There is no known antigen for this receptor. No quality values exist for individual bases; no much larger clone is one base distant.

The cohort consisted of 670 or so healthy bone marrow donors. All cohort members were sampled while nominally healthy, although unrecorded immune exposures were likely present. The donor tested CMV seronegative, placing the donor among the roughly 400 seronegative members of the cohort. Every donor gave a peripheral blood sample, and the peripheral blood mononuclear cells from that sample were used for TCR beta sequencing. Genomic DNA was extracted from the blood cell samples with the Qiagen DNeasy Blood Extraction Kit. Library generation was performed with the immunoSEQ multiplex PCR assay. A mixture of 60 forward primers for TCR Vbeta segments and 13 reverse primers for TCR Jbeta segments was used in the multiplex PCR. The CDR3 region of rearranged TCR beta genes was amplified from genomic DNA with a multiplex PCR assay. The Illumina HiSeq System was used to sequence the amplified TCR beta libraries as 87-base-pair reads. As for the authors' bioinformatics: A later analysis tallied 75 million to 85 million unique TCR beta chains across the 666 repertoires, and some 10 million of those chains were shared by two or more donors. To remove PCR and sequencing errors, raw reads were error-corrected and collapsed into unique sequences using a nearest-neighbor algorithm that merged closely related sequences. To assign V, D and J gene segments, CDR3 sequences were aligned to IMGT reference sequences. For a sequence to be retained, a match of at least six nucleotides was required to both a V gene segment and a J gene segment. Rearrangements were called productive when the CDR3 lacked stop codons and stayed in frame with V and J; all others were non-productive. Following IMGT convention, CDR3 was defined as the stretch from the second conserved V-encoded cysteine to the conserved J-encoded phenylalanine. The earlier analysis of some 540 of the donors excluded any sequence lacking an unambiguous match to a single V gene segment. In an earlier analysis of some 590 of the donors, a V segment was called functional when productive rearrangements were above 56.7%, and segregating when the standard deviation between donors exceeded 5%. A statistical classification framework was built to diagnose cytomegalovirus status from the catalog of TCR beta chain sequences. V and J gene assignment, in a later analysis, came from comparing TCR nucleotide sequences with IMGT/GENE-DB human TR gene sequences. In a later analysis, CDR3 sequences and most-parsimonious VDJ recombination scenarios were assigned using the TCRdist pipeline. In a later analysis, each TCR beta chain was defined by its CDR3 amino acid sequence together with its V-gene family, and reads without a unique V-gene family were excluded. In a later analysis, fewer than 600 highly shared, low-generation-probability nucleotide sequences were removed to address suspected cross-contamination and a sequencing artifact. A later analysis calculated a clonal expansion index for each public chain from normalized within-repertoire ranks of inferred template counts. In a later analysis, generation probabilities were computed with a VDJ recombination model fitted to out-of-frame rearrangements, and the resulting probabilities were checked against IGoR. In a later analysis, TCR-TCR, TCR-HLA and TCR-CMV co-occurrence was scored with hypergeometric tests, and a repertoire-size bias correction was applied to TCR pairs. A later analysis estimated false discovery rates by permuting HLA or CMV assignments 20 times. In a later analysis, co-occurring TCRs were grouped using DBSCAN, with TCRdist sequence similarity added in when clustering inside HLA-allele-positive subsets. Repertoires with fewer than 30,000 or more than 120,000 public chains were left out of co-occurrence clustering, as were about 5 repertoires with anomalous nucleotide sharing. Imported from immuneACCESS, the table was reduced by TCRdb to in-frame sequences with V and J called. These copies leave out some clones; in studies compared against another copy, an unresolved V gene accounts for under half, and the cause of the remainder is not known. V, J and clone size were drawn from that table, and D and trimming were deduced from the DNA. This sample lists 95,000 to 150,000 clones; 81% were detected once. The leading ten clones occupy 2% to 2.5% of the sample.

The origin of this receptor is a woman between 40 and 55 years old in good health and CMV-seronegative. The rearranged segments are TRBV6-6 and TRBJ2-3, and TRBD2 may be the D gene, going by 6 matching bases. The sequenced sample consisted of PBMCs. Here is the DNA: TGTGCCAGCAGACCGCCGGGGGTTCAATATACGCAGTATTTT. Protein translation: CASRPPGVQYTQYF.